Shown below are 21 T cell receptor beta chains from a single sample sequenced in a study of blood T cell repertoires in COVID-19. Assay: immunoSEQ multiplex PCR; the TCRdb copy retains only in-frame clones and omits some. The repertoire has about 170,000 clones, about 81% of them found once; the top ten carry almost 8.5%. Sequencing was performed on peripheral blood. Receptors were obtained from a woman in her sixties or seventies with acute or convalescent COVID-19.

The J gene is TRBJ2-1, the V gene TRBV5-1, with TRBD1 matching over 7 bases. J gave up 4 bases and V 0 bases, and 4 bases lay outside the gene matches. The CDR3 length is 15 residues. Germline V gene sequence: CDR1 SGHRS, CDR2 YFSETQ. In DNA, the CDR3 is TGCGCCAGCAGCTTGGGAGGGACAGCATACAATGAGCAGTTCTTC. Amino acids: CASSLGGTAYNEQFF.

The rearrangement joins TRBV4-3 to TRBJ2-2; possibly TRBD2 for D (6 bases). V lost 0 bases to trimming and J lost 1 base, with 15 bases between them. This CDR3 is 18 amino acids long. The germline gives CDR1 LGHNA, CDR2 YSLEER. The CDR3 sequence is CASSQESLAIRNTGELFF. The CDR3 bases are TGCGCCAGCAGCCAAGAATCGCTAGCGATTAGGAACACCGGGGAGCTGTTTTTT.

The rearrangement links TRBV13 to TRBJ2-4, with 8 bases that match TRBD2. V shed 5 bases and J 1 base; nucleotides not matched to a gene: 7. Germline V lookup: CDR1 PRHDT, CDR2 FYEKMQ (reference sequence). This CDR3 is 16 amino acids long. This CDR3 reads CASSPREGSAKNIQYF. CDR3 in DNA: TGTGCCAGCAGCCCCCGGGAGGGGTCGGCCAAAAACATTCAGTACTTC. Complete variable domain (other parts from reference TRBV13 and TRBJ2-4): AAGVIQSPRHLIKEKRETATLKCYPIPRHDTVYWYQQGPGQDPQFLISFYEKMQSDKGSIPDRFSAQQFSDYHSELNMSSLELGDSALYFCASSPREGSAKNIQYFGAGTRLSVL.

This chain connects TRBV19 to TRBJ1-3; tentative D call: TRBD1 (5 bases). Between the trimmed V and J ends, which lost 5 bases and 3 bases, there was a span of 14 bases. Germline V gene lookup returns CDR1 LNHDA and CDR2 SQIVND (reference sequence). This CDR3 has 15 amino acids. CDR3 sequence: CASSSWGIGGNTIYF. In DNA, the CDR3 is TGTGCCAGTAGTTCCTGGGGCATTGGTGGAAACACCATATATTTT.

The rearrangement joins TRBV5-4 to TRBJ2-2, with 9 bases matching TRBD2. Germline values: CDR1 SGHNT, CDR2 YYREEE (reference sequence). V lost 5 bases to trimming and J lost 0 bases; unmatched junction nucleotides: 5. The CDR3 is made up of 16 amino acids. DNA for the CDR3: TGTGCCAGCAGATTCGAGCGGGGGGCGAACACCGGGGAGCTGTTTTTT. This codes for CASRFERGANTGELFF.

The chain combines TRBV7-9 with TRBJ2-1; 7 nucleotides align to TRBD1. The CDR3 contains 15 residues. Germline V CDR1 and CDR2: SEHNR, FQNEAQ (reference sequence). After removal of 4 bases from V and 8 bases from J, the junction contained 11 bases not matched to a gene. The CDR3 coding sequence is TGTGCCAGCAGCTCCCGATCGACAGGGCGGGATGAGCAGTTCTTC. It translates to CASSSRSTGRDEQFF. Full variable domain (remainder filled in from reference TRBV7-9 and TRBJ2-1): DTGVSQNPRHKITKRGQNVTFRCDPISEHNRLYWYRQTLGQGPEFLTYFQNEAQLEKSRLLSDRFSAERPKGSFSTLEIQRTEQGDSAMYLCASSSRSTGRDEQFFGPGTRLTVL.

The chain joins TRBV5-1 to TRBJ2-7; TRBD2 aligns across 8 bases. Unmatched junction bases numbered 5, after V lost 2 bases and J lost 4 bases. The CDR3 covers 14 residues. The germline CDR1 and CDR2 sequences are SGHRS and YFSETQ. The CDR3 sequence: CASSFSREGYEQYF. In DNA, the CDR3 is TGCGCCAGCAGCTTTTCCCGGGAGGGGTACGAGCAGTACTTC.

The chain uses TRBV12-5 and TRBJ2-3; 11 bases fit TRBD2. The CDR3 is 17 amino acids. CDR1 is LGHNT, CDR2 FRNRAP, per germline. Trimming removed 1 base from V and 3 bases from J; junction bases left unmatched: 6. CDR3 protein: CASGLGLAGLSTDTQYF. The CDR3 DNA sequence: TGTGCTAGTGGTTTGGGACTAGCGGGATTAAGTACAGATACGCAGTATTTT.

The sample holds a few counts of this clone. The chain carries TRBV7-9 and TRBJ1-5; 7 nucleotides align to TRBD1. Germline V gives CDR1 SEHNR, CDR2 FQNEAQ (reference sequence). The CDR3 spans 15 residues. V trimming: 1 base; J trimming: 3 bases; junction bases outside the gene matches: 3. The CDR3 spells CASSLETGTNQPQHF. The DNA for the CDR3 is TGTGCCAGCAGCTTAGAGACAGGGACCAATCAGCCCCAGCATTTT.

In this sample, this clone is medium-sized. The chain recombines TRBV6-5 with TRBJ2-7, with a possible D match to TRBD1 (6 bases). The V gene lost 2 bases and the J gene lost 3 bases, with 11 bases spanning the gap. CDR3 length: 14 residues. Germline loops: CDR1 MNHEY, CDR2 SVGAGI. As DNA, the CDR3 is TGTGCCAGCAGTTACAGGGGGAATAACTACGAGCAGTACTTC. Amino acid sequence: CASSYRGNNYEQYF.

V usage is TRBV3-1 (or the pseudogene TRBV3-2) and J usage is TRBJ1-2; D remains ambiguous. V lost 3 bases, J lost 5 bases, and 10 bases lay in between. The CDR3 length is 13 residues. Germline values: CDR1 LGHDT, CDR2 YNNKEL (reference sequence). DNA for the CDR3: TGTGCCAGCAGCCAGGGAGGGTCGTATGGCTACACCTTC. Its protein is CASSQGGSYGYTF.

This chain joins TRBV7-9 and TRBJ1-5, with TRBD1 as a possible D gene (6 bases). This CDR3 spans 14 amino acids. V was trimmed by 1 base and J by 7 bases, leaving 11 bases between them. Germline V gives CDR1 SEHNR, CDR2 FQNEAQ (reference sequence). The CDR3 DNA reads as TGTGCCAGCAGCTTAGAGGCAGGGGAACAGCCCCAGCATTTT. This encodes CASSLEAGEQPQHF.

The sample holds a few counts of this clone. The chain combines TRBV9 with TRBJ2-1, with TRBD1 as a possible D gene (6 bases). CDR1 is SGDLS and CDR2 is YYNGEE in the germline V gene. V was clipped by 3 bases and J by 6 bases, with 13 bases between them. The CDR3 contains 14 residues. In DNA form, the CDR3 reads TGTGCCAGCAGCGCCGAACTAGGGGGCAATGAGCAGTTCTTC. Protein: CASSAELGGNEQFF.

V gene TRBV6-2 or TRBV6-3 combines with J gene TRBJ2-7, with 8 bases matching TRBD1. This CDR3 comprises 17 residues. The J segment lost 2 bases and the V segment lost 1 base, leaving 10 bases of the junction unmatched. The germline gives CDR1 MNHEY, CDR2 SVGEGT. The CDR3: CASSYWGTGQSPYEQYF. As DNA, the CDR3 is TGTGCCAGCAGTTACTGGGGGACAGGCCAGAGTCCCTACGAGCAGTACTTC.

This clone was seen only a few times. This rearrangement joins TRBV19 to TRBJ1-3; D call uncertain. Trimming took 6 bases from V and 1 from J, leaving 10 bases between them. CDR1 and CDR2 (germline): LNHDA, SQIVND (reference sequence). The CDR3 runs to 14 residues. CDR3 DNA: TGTGCCAGTAGGAAGCACGGGTCTGGAAACACCATATATTTT. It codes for CASRKHGSGNTIYF.

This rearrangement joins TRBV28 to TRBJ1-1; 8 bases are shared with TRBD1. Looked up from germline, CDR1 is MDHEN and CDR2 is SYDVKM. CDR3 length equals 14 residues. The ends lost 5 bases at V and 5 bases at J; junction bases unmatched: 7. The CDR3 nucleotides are TGTGCCAGCAGTCCCGGACAGGGTATTACTGAAGCTTTCTTT. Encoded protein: CASSPGQGITEAFF.

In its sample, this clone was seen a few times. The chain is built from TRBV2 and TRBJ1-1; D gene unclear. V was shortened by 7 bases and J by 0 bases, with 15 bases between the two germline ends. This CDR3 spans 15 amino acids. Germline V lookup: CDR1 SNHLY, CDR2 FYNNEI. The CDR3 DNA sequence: TGTGCCAGCATGGAGTTCCGAGCTATGAACACTGAAGCTTTCTTT. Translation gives CASMEFRAMNTEAFF.

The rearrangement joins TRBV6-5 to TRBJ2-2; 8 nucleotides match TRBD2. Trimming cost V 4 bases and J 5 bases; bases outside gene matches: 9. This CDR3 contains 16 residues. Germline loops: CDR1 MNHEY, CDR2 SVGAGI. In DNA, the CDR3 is TGTGCCAGCAGTTCGCTCGCGGGAGGACGGACCGGGGAGCTGTTTTTT. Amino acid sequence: CASSSLAGGRTGELFF.

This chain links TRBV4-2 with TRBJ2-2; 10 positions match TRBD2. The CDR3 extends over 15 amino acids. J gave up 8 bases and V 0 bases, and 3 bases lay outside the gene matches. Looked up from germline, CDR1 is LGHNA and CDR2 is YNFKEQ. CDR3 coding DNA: TGTGCCAGCAGCCAAGACCCTAGCGGGGGTGGGGAGCTGTTTTTT. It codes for CASSQDPSGGGELFF.

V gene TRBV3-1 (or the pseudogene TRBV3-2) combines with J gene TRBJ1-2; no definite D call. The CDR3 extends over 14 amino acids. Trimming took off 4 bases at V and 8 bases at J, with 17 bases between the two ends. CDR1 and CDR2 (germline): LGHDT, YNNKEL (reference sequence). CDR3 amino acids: CASSPMRQGGGYTF. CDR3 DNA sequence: TGTGCCAGCAGCCCAATGAGGCAAGGCGGCGGCTACACCTTC.

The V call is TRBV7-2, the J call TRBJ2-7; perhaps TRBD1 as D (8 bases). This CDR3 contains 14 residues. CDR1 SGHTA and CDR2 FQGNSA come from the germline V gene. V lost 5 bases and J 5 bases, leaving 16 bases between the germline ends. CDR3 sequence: CASSPRTGRDEQYF. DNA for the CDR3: TGTGCCAGCAGCCCACGGACAGGGAGGGACGAGCAGTACTTC.